What follows are 30 T cell receptor beta chains derived from one specimen sequenced in a study of blood T cells in healthy people across ages. The authors ran a second PCR of 7 to 11 cycles using a sample-barcoded 5' primer and a J-beta primer mix. TCRdb ran MiXCR on the 5' RACE reads and lists one entry per CDR3 protein. Altogether 800,000 or so distinct CDR3 sequences are present, around two thirds being singletons, with the ten largest covering 28%. Sequenced input: blood. The receptors were gathered from a man younger than 45 in good health.

The sample holds a few counts of this clonotype. The V and J genes are TRBV20-1 and TRBJ1-2; D gene uncertain. This CDR3 spans 11 amino acids. The ends were cut back, 6 bases at V and 2 bases at J, with 7 bases in the middle. CDR1 is DFQATT, CDR2 SNEGSKA, per germline (reference sequence). The CDR3 DNA is TGCAGTGCCAGGCCCAACTATGGCTACACCTTC. This translates into CSARPNYGYTF.

The sample holds one count of this clonotype. A read error may be the cause here, since a much bigger clone is one base away. The gene calls are TRBV6-2 or TRBV6-3 and TRBJ2-7; 7 bases are a match to TRBD1. The CDR3 totals 13 residues. Germline assignment: CDR1 MNHEY and CDR2 SVGEGT. With 8 bases clipped from V and 3 bases from J, the junction kept 7 bases outside the gene matches. CDR3 amino acids: CASEPRQGYEQYF. The CDR3 nucleotides read TGTGCCAGCGAACCGAGACAGGGCTACGAGCAGTACTTC.

This clonotype was counted between two and nine times. The V call is TRBV7-2, the J call TRBJ1-2; no clear D. Trimming cost V 2 bases and J 6 bases, with 10 bases left between them. CDR1 SGHTA and CDR2 FQGNSA come from the germline V gene. The length of the CDR3 is 13 residues. The CDR3 loop is CASSLLRGDGYTF. The CDR3 nucleotides read TGTGCCAGCAGCTTACTTCGGGGTGATGGCTACACCTTC.

The table lists this clonotype with a few counts. This chain links TRBV6-2 or TRBV6-3 with TRBJ2-4; possibly TRBD2 for D (6 bases). V dropped 2 bases and J dropped 13 bases, with 18 bases sitting between them. CDR3 size: 14 residues. Germline CDR1 and CDR2: MNHEY and SVGEGT. Written as DNA, the CDR3 is TGTGCCAGCAGTTACGATCTAGCGAGCGATGAGCAGTACTTC. It is translated as CASSYDLASDEQYF.

The chain employs TRBV7-2 and TRBJ1-4, with D uncertain. Germline assignment: CDR1 SGHTA and CDR2 FQGNSA. The CDR3 sequence is 14 residues long. Deletions cut 6 bases from V and 3 bases from J, with 11 bases between. The chain's CDR3 is CASRRSRANEKLFF. The DNA for the CDR3 is TGTGCCAGCAGACGGTCGAGGGCTAATGAAAAACTGTTTTTT. Complete variable domain (other parts from reference TRBV7-2 and TRBJ1-4): GAGVSQSPSNKVTEKGKDVELRCDPISGHTALYWYRQSLGQGLEFLIYFQGNSAPDKSGLPSDRFSAERTGGSVSTLTIQRTQQEDSAVYLCASRRSRANEKLFFGSGTQLSVL.

The V call is TRBV4-2, the J call TRBJ2-7; 15 bases are a match to TRBD2. Gene TRBJ2-5 matches the end of the DNA better, so the J call may be wrong. Germline V lookup: CDR1 LGHNA, CDR2 YNFKEQ. The CDR3 spans 18 residues. CDR3 in amino acids: CASNQGWTSGGGRETQYF. CDR3 sequence (DNA): TGTGCCAGCAACCAGGGCTGGACTAGCGGGGGGGGTCGAGAGACCCAGTACTTC.

This clonotype was seen many times. The chain uses TRBV7-8 and TRBJ2-5, with no clear D. The CDR3 runs to 15 residues. Trimming pared 8 bases from V and 2 bases from J, leaving 18 bases between. Germline CDR1 reads SGHVS; CDR2 reads FQNEAQ. In DNA form, the CDR3 reads TGTGCCAGCCCCCCTCCCGGGCGAGCACAAGAGACCCAGTACTTC. Amino acids: CASPPPGRAQETQYF.

The chain combines TRBV5-1 with TRBJ2-2, with D possibly being TRBD2 (5 bases). The CDR3 has 13 residues. Germline CDR1 SGHRS, CDR2 YFSETQ. V was shortened by 5 bases and J by 10 bases, with 15 bases between the two germline ends. CDR3 coding DNA: TGCGCCAGCAGAAAGGACTGGGCTGAGGAGCTGTTTTTT. This gives the protein CASRKDWAEELFF.

Only one count was recorded for this clonotype. The V call is TRBV20-1, the J call TRBJ1-5; D is ambiguous. Trimming cost V 5 bases and J 3 bases, with 11 bases left between them. Germline V CDR1 and CDR2: DFQATT, SNEGSKA (reference sequence). The CDR3 spans 13 residues. The CDR3 sequence: CSALDGNNQPQHF. Written as DNA, the CDR3 is TGCAGTGCTCTGGACGGAAACAATCAGCCCCAGCATTTT.

As concerns this clonotype: At one end the junction does not follow the germline gene, possibly because of a read error. This chain links TRBV20-1 with TRBJ2-4, with a possible D match to TRBD2 (7 bases). CDR3 size: 18 residues. CDR1 is DFQATT and CDR2 is SNEGSKA in the germline V gene (reference sequence). The CDR3 region is CSAGEGLRGGIAKNIQYF. The CDR3 region has the DNA TGCAGTGCTGGAGAGGGCTTAAGGGGGGGCATAGCCAAAAACATTCAGTACTTC.

The chain links TRBV24-1 to TRBJ2-7, with 10 bases matching TRBD2. The J segment lost 3 bases and the V segment lost 7 bases, leaving 2 bases of the junction unmatched. CDR1 and CDR2 (germline): KGHDR, SFDVKD. The CDR3 loop spans 13 amino acids. The CDR3 loop is CATRASGGYEQYF. Written as DNA, the CDR3 is TGTGCCACCAGGGCTAGCGGGGGCTACGAGCAGTACTTC.

J is TRBJ2-2 and V is TRBV12-3 or TRBV12-4; 7 nucleotides align to TRBD1. Trimming removed 3 bases from V and 6 bases from J; junction bases left unmatched: 7. The CDR3 loop spans 15 amino acids. The DNA for the CDR3 is TGTGCCAGCAGTTTCGTAGGGGGCATGGCCGGGGAGCTGTTTTTT. Protein sequence: CASSFVGGMAGELFF.

A word on this clonotype: The junction does not match germline at one end; this may be a read error. The gene calls are TRBV7-3 and TRBJ2-1; the D is unclear. Germline V gives CDR1 SGHTA, CDR2 FQGTGA. The CDR3 has 12 residues. The CDR3 sequence is CASAAGYNEPFF. As DNA, the CDR3 is TGTGCCAGCGCGGCCGGCTACAATGAGCCGTTCTTC.

This clonotype was found once. The rearrangement links TRBV6-6 to TRBJ2-4; D is uncertain. The J call is in doubt because the DNA end fits TRBJ2-7 better. Germline loops: CDR1 MNHNY, CDR2 SVGAGI (reference sequence). This CDR3 is built from 11 residues. This chain's CDR3 is CASILGNEQYF. The CDR3 region has the DNA TGTGCCAGCATCTTAGGGAACGAGCAGTACTTC.

This clonotype turned up a few times. The chain employs TRBV12-3 or TRBV12-4 and TRBJ2-5; tentatively, D is TRBD2 (5 bases). V gave up 3 bases and J gave up 3 bases, with 11 bases separating them. This CDR3 region has 14 residues. The CDR3 nucleotides read TGTGCCAGCAGTTTTCGGGATTCAGAAGAGACCCAGTACTTC. Translating it yields CASSFRDSEETQYF.

The table lists this clonotype with a count of one. The rearrangement links TRBV7-8 to TRBJ2-1; 7 bases match TRBD2. CDR1 SGHVS and CDR2 FQNEAQ come from the germline V gene. V shed 1 base, J shed 10 bases, and the junction held 13 bases outside the gene matches. This CDR3 is built from 16 residues. The DNA of the CDR3 is TGTGCCAGCAGCTTAGATCGCAGGGCGAGCGGGATCGAGCAGTTCTTC. Translated, it gives CASSLDRRASGIEQFF.

The J gene is TRBJ2-7, the V gene TRBV9, with D perhaps TRBD1 or TRBD2 (6 bases each). V lost 5 bases and J 6 bases, leaving 15 bases between the germline ends. Germline CDR1 and CDR2: SGDLS and YYNGEE. The CDR3 covers 13 residues. CDR3 bases: TGTGCCAGCAGTCAGACAGAGGGGGGCGAGCAGTACTTC. Its protein product is CASSQTEGGEQYF.

V is TRBV4-3 and J is TRBJ2-3; TRBD2 aligns across 13 bases. V was pared by 3 bases and J by 4 bases, with 10 bases of the junction left unmatched. The germline CDR1 and CDR2 sequences are LGHNA and YSLEER. CDR3 length equals 18 residues. CDR3 coding DNA: TGCGCCAGCAGCCAGCACCCGGGACTAGCGGGGTTTTCAGATACGCAGTATTTT. Translating it yields CASSQHPGLAGFSDTQYF.

This clonotype was picked up one time. This chain uses TRBV28 with TRBJ1-4; D uncertain. V was trimmed by 6 bases and J by 0 bases, leaving 11 bases between them. There are 15 residues in the CDR3. CDR1 MDHEN and CDR2 SYDVKM come from the germline V gene. The CDR3 here is CASSHDIATNEKLFF. For the CDR3, the DNA is TGTGCCAGCAGCCATGACATTGCAACTAATGAAAAACTGTTTTTT.

The chain uses TRBV28 and TRBJ2-3; TRBD1 matches 7 bases. The junction had 9 bases not matched to a gene; V was cut back by 10 bases and J by 2 bases. Germline V gene data show CDR1 as MDHEN and CDR2 as SYDVKM. The CDR3 runs 14 residues. The CDR3 DNA is TGTGCCATCACAGGGGTGGGTAACACAGATACGCAGTATTTT. Its translation: CAITGVGNTDTQYF.

The V gene is TRBV7-2, the J gene TRBJ2-5; no firm D call. The J call could be wrong; TRBJ2-7 is a better fit for the DNA end. Germline loops: CDR1 SGHTA, CDR2 FQGNSA. The CDR3 contains 13 residues. The CDR3 DNA is TGTGCCAGCAGCCCAGACGGGTGGTACGAGCAGTACTTC. Amino acid sequence: CASSPDGWYEQYF.

The chain links TRBV2 to TRBJ1-6; the match to TRBD1 covers 10 bases. Germline assignment: CDR1 SNHLY and CDR2 FYNNEI. The junction had 5 bases not matched to a gene; V was cut back by 7 bases and J by 5 bases. This CDR3 is 15 amino acids long. The CDR3 sequence is CASMPGTGDNSPLHF. The CDR3, as DNA: TGTGCCAGCATGCCGGGGACAGGGGATAATTCACCCCTCCACTTT. Combining the CDR3 with reference TRBV2 and TRBJ1-6 gives the whole variable domain EPEVTQTPSHQVTQMGQEVILRCVPISNHLYFYWYRQILGQKVEFLVSFYNNEISEKSEIFDDQFSVERPDGSNFTLKIRSTKLEDSAMYFCASMPGTGDNSPLHFGNGTRLTVT.

This chain's CDR3 is CASSLSDRSYQPQHF. The DNA for the CDR3 is TGTGCCAGCAGCTTATCCGACAGAAGTTATCAGCCCCAGCATTTT. The rearrangement links TRBV7-2 to TRBJ1-5; a weak D match, TRBD1 (5 bases). The germline V and J ends were trimmed by 2 bases and 5 bases, with 13 bases remaining between them. Germline V gene sequence: CDR1 SGHTA, CDR2 FQGNSA. This CDR3 is built from 15 residues.

The V call is TRBV6-4, the J call TRBJ2-3; possible D gene TRBD2, 5 bases. V gave up 4 bases and J gave up 6 bases, with 14 bases separating them. CDR1 and CDR2 (germline): MRHNA, SNTAGT. The CDR3 length is 14 residues. CDR3 in amino acids: CASSGAAGGDTQYF. CDR3 coding DNA: TGTGCCAGCAGTGGCGCGGCAGGCGGGGATACGCAGTATTTT.

This sequence joins TRBV29-1 and TRBJ2-1, with 8 bases aligning to TRBD1. After removal of 4 bases from V and 0 bases from J, the junction contained 5 bases not matched to a gene. From germline, CDR1 is SQVTM and CDR2 ANQGSEA. The CDR3 length is 15 residues. CDR3 protein: CSVAQGATSYNEQFF. In DNA form, the CDR3 reads TGCAGCGTTGCCCAGGGGGCGACCTCCTACAATGAGCAGTTCTTC.

The chain joins TRBV9 to TRBJ1-2; 8 positions match TRBD1. CDR1 and CDR2 (germline): SGDLS, YYNGEE. The J segment lost 8 bases and the V segment lost 0 bases, leaving 9 bases of the junction unmatched. The CDR3 covers 15 residues. As DNA, the CDR3 is TGTGCCAGCAGCGTAGGAGGGACAGGCCTGGGGGGCTACACCTTC. This encodes CASSVGGTGLGGYTF.

Details on this clonotype: A junction boundary mismatches the germline segment, possibly from a read error. The rearrangement uses TRBV5-1 and TRBJ1-4; the match to TRBD1 covers 11 bases. Per the germline V gene, CDR1 is SGHRS and CDR2 is YFSETQ. This CDR3 has 15 residues. CDR3 coding DNA: TGCGCCGGCAGCTCCTGGGACAGGGGGAATGAAAAACTGTTTTTT. Its protein product is CAGSSWDRGNEKLFF.

The sample holds a few counts of this clonotype. The chain combines TRBV20-1 with TRBJ2-4; the D call may be TRBD1 or TRBD2 (5 bases each). The germline V and J ends were trimmed by 6 bases and 0 bases, with 18 bases remaining between them. The CDR3 has 16 residues. Germline CDR1 and CDR2: DFQATT and SNEGSKA (reference sequence). CDR3 nucleotide sequence: TGCAGTGCAGAGGACGGGGCATCACTAGCCAAAAACATTCAGTACTTC. This encodes CSAEDGASLAKNIQYF.

The chain couples TRBV28 to TRBJ1-6, with 8 bases aligning to TRBD1. V shed 8 bases, J shed 4 bases, and the junction held 4 bases outside the gene matches. The germline gives CDR1 MDHEN, CDR2 SYDVKM. This CDR3 is 14 amino acids long. As DNA, the CDR3 is TGTGCCAGCGGAACAGGGGGATATAATTCACCCCTCCACTTT. Its translation is CASGTGGYNSPLHF.

This clonotype turned up a few times. The chain recombines TRBV20-1 with TRBJ2-7; D is undetermined. The length of the CDR3 is 13 residues. The V gene's germline CDR1 is DFQATT and CDR2 SNEGSKA (reference sequence). V was cut by 3 bases and J by 2 bases, with 11 bases left in between. For the CDR3, the DNA is TGCAGTGCTAGCGCTCAGTCTCCCTACGAGCAGTACTTC. Protein sequence: CSASAQSPYEQYF.